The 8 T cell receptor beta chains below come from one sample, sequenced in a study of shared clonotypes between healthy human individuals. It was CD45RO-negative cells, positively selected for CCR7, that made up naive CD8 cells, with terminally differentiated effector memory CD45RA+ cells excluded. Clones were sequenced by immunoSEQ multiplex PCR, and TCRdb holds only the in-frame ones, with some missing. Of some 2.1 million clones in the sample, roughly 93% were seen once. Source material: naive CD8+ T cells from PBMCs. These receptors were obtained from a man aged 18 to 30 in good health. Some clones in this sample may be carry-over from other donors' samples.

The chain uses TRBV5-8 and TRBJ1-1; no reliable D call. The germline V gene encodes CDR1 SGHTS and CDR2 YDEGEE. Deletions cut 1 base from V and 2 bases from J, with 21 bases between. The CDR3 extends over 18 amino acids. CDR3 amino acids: CASSLLEIGWNLNTEAFF. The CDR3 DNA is TGTGCCAGCAGCTTGCTCGAAATCGGGTGGAACTTAAACACTGAAGCTTTCTTT.

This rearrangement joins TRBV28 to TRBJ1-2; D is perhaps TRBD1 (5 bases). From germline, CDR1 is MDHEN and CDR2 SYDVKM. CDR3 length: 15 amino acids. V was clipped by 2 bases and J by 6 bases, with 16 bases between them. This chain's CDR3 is CASSLMAGRFNGYTF. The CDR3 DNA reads TGTGCCAGCAGTTTAATGGCGGGACGGTTTAATGGCTACACCTTC.

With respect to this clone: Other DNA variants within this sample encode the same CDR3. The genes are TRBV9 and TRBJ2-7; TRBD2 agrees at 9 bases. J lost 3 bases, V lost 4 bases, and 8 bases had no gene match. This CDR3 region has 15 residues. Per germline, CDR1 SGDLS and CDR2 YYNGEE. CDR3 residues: CASSPLAGASYEQYF. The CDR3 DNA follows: TGTGCCAGCAGCCCCTTAGCGGGAGCTAGCTACGAGCAGTACTTC.

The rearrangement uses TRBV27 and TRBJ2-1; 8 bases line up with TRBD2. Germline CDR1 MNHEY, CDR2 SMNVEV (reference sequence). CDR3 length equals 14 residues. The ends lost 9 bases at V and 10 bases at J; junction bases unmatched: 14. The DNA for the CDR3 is TGTGCCAGTCGTCCTGCGGGGGGCGTGGGCGAGCAGTTCTTC. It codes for CASRPAGGVGEQFF.

For the CDR3, the DNA is TGTGCCAGCAGTTTATCCAACACAGGGACAGATACGCAGTATTTT. As protein: CASSLSNTGTDTQYF. This chain uses TRBV28 with TRBJ2-3, with D maybe TRBD1 (6 bases). The V gene's germline CDR1 is MDHEN and CDR2 SYDVKM. Trimming pared 1 base from V and 3 bases from J, leaving 11 bases between. The CDR3 totals 15 residues.

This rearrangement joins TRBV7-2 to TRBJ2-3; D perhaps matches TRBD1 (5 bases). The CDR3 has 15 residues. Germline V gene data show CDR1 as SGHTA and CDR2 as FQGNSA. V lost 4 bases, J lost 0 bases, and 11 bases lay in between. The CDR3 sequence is CASSSTASSTDTQYF. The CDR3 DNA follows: TGTGCCAGCAGCTCGACAGCTTCTAGCACAGATACGCAGTATTTT.

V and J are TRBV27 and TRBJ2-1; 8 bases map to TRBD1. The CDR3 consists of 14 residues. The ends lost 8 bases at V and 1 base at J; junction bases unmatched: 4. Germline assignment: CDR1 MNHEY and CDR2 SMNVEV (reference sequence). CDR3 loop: CASAQGASYNEQFF. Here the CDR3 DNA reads TGTGCCAGCGCCCAGGGGGCGTCCTACAATGAGCAGTTCTTC.

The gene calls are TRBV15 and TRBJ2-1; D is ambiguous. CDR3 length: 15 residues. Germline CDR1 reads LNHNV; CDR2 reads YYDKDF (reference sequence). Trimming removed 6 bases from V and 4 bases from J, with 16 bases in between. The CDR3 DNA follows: TGTGCCACCAGTTTGGGCGCGAGACTGTACAATGAGCAGTTCTTC. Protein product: CATSLGARLYNEQFF.